This T cell receptor (beta chain) emerged from a study of control samples from healthy donors and cancer patients. Germline V gene lookup returns CDR1 SGHAT and CDR2 FQDESV (reference sequence). CDR3 length: 15 residues. V dropped 4 bases and J dropped 7 bases, with 17 bases sitting between them. Some clones are missing from TCRdb's copy, which holds only in-frame ones; the method was immunoSEQ multiplex PCR. The sample has some 250,000 clones; roughly 87% are singletons. This chain joins TRBV11-1 and TRBJ2-1; D is ambiguous. The source of this sequence is a woman in her fifties or sixties with lung cancer. The material sequenced was PBMCs. CDR3 residues: CASSSLDRTGNEQFF. CDR3 bases: TGTGCCAGCAGCTCACTTGACCGCACCGGAAATGAGCAGTTCTTC.